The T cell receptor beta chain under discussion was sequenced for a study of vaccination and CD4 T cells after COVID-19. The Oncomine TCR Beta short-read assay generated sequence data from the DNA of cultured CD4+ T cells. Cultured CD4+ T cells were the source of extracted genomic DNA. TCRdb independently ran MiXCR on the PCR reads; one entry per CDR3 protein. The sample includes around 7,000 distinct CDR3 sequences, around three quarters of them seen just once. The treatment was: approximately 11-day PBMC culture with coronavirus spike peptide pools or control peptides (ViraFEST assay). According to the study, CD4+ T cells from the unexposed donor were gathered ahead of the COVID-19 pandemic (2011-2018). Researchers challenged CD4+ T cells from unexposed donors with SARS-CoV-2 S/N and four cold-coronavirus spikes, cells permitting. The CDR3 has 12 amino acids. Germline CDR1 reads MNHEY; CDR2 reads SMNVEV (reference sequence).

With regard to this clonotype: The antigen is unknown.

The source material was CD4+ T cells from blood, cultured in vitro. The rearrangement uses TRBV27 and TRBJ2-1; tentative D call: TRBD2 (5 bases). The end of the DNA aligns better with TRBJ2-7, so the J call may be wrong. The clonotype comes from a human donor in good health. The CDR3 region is CASSFQRGEQYF. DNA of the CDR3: TGTGCCAGCAGTTTTCAACGGGGTGAGCAGTACTTC.